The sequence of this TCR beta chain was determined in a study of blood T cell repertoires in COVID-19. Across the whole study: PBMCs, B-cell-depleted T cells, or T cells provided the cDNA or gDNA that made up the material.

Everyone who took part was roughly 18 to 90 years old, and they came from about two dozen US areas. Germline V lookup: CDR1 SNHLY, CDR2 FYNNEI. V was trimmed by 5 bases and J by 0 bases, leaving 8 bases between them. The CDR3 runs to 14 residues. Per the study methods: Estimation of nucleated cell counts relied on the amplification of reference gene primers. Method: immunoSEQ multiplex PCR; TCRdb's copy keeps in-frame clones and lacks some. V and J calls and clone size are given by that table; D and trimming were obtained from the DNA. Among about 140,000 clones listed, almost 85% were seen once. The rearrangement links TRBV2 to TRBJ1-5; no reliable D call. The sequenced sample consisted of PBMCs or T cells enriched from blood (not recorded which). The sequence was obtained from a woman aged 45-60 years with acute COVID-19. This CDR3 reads CASSQADSNQPQHF. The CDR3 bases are TGTGCCAGCAGTCAGGCCGATAGCAATCAGCCCCAGCATTTT. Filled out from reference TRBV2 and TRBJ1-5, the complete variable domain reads EPEVTQTPSHQVTQMGQEVILRCVPISNHLYFYWYRQILGQKVEFLVSFYNNEISEKSEIFDDQFSVERPDGSNFTLKIRSTKLEDSAMYFCASSQADSNQPQHFGDGTRLSIL.